This T cell receptor beta chain was retrieved from a study of T cell changes during pregnancy in multiple sclerosis. Trimming shortened V by 3 bases and J by 7 bases, and 4 bases separated the two germline ends. The CDR3 loop spans 10 amino acids. The germline V gene has CDR1 SNHLY and CDR2 FYNNEI. TCRdb's copy holds only in-frame clones and misses some; the assay was immunoSEQ multiplex PCR. The data contain about 24,000 clones, about nine tenths of them singletons. The TCR was taken from a female donor in good health, enrolled as a control in a pregnancy study. The J gene is TRBJ2-7, the V gene TRBV2; unclear D gene. The sequences come from CD8+ T cells from peripheral blood mononuclear cells, collected in the first trimester of pregnancy. CDR3 nucleotides: TGTGCCAGCAGTGACGGTGAGCAGTACTTC. This codes for CASSDGEQYF.